These T cell receptor beta chains were read from a single sample in a study of blood T cell repertoires in COVID-19. Here immunoSEQ multiplex PCR was the method, and the copy in TCRdb shows in-frame clones only, minus some. The profile shows 40,000 to 65,000 clones, almost 85% of them singletons. Specimen: peripheral blood. The receptors were gathered from a human donor in a cohort sampled during active COVID-19. CDR3s include the opening cysteine and the closing phenylalanine or tryptophan. Fields, in order: D gene, clone size, J gene, V gene, CDR3 protein, CDR3 DNA. A D gene is named only where the DNA matches it firmly. Where a row states a size, it is once, few, many or the class of an expanded clone; other rows omit it.

d_gene: TRBD2
abundance: -
j_gene: TRBJ2-7
v_gene: TRBV4-3
CDR3aa: CASSQLLAGAYEQYF
CDR3nt: TGCGCCAGCAGCCAGCTACTAGCGGGGGCCTACGAGCAGTACTTC

d_gene: TRBD1
abundance: -
j_gene: TRBJ1-2
v_gene: TRBV3-1/TRBV3-2
CDR3aa: CASSQRGLNGYTF
CDR3nt: TGTGCCAGCAGCCAAAGGGGGCTCAATGGCTACACCTTC

d_gene: -
abundance: -
j_gene: TRBJ1-1
v_gene: TRBV25-1
CDR3aa: CASSDSRQTNTEAFF
CDR3nt: TGTGCCAGCAGTGACTCGAGACAGACGAACACTGAAGCTTTCTTT

d_gene: TRBD2
abundance: -
j_gene: TRBJ2-3
v_gene: TRBV5-1
CDR3aa: CASSQSGTTDTQYF
CDR3nt: TGCGCCAGCAGCCAGAGCGGGACCACAGATACGCAGTATTTT

d_gene: TRBD1
abundance: -
j_gene: TRBJ1-5
v_gene: TRBV7-2
CDR3aa: CASSFDRDHQPQHF
CDR3nt: TGTGCCAGCAGCTTCGACAGGGATCATCAGCCCCAGCATTTT

d_gene: TRBD1
abundance: -
j_gene: TRBJ1-2
v_gene: TRBV19
CDR3aa: CASDRGDRYGYTF
CDR3nt: TGTGCCAGCGACAGGGGCGATCGCTATGGCTACACCTTC

d_gene: -
abundance: -
j_gene: TRBJ1-2
v_gene: TRBV11-2
CDR3aa: CASSLDLYGYTF
CDR3nt: TGTGCCAGCAGCTTAGATCTCTATGGCTACACCTTC

d_gene: -
abundance: -
j_gene: TRBJ1-1
v_gene: TRBV11-2
CDR3aa: CASSKGVRGTEAFF
CDR3nt: TGTGCCAGCAGCAAGGGGGTGAGGGGCACTGAAGCTTTCTTT

d_gene: TRBD1
abundance: few
j_gene: TRBJ2-5
v_gene: TRBV6-4
CDR3aa: CASGPRQGINVCPIETQYF
CDR3nt: TGTGCCAGCGGACCTCGACAGGGAATAAATGTGTGTCCCATAGAGACCCAGTACTTC

d_gene: -
abundance: -
j_gene: TRBJ1-6
v_gene: TRBV19
CDR3aa: CASRPEGGQRSPLHF
CDR3nt: TGTGCCAGTAGACCCGAGGGGGGGCAGCGATCACCCCTCCACTTT

d_gene: -
abundance: -
j_gene: TRBJ1-5
v_gene: TRBV11-2
CDR3aa: CASSLDGVDQPQHF
CDR3nt: TGTGCCAGCAGCCTGGACGGGGTGGATCAGCCCCAGCATTTT

d_gene: -
abundance: -
j_gene: TRBJ2-3
v_gene: TRBV18
CDR3aa: CASSPAGKADTQYF
CDR3nt: TGTGCCAGCTCGCCGGCAGGGAAGGCAGATACGCAGTATTTT

d_gene: -
abundance: once
j_gene: TRBJ2-2
v_gene: TRBV5-1
CDR3aa: CASSAWTVSNTGELFF
CDR3nt: TGCGCCAGCAGCGCCTGGACAGTTTCGAACACCGGGGAGCTGTTTTTT

d_gene: -
abundance: -
j_gene: TRBJ2-1
v_gene: TRBV5-1
CDR3aa: CASSLGIGSYNEQFF
CDR3nt: TGCGCCAGCAGCTTGGGCATCGGCTCCTACAATGAGCAGTTCTTC

d_gene: TRBD2
abundance: few
j_gene: TRBJ2-5
v_gene: TRBV19
CDR3aa: CASRGLGGETQYF
CDR3nt: TGTGCCAGTAGGGGACTAGGAGGGGAGACCCAGTACTTC

d_gene: -
abundance: many
j_gene: TRBJ2-7
v_gene: TRBV4-3
CDR3aa: CASSQGIWGRVEQYF
CDR3nt: TGCGCCAGCAGCCAAGGGATTTGGGGCAGGGTCGAGCAGTACTTC

d_gene: -
abundance: -
j_gene: TRBJ1-3
v_gene: TRBV6-5
CDR3aa: CASSYGGSGNTIYF
CDR3nt: TGTGCCAGCAGTTACGGGGGGTCTGGAAACACCATATATTTT

d_gene: -
abundance: -
j_gene: TRBJ1-4
v_gene: TRBV7-6
CDR3aa: CASSLGEGTNEKLFF
CDR3nt: TGTGCCAGCAGCTTAGGGGAGGGCACTAATGAAAAACTGTTTTTT

d_gene: TRBD1
abundance: -
j_gene: TRBJ2-7
v_gene: TRBV6-2/TRBV6-3
CDR3aa: CASSYGPQGREQYF
CDR3nt: TGTGCCAGCAGTTACGGCCCACAGGGGCGCGAGCAGTACTTC

d_gene: TRBD1
abundance: -
j_gene: TRBJ1-2
v_gene: TRBV18
CDR3aa: CASSPNVQGARKGYTF
CDR3nt: TGTGCCAGCTCACCAAACGTCCAGGGGGCCAGGAAGGGCTACACCTTC

d_gene: -
abundance: -
j_gene: TRBJ1-5
v_gene: TRBV28
CDR3aa: CASLTPSVAGSTSPQHF
CDR3nt: TGTGCCAGCCTAACTCCATCAGTTGCGGGCTCGACCAGCCCCCAGCATTTT

d_gene: -
abundance: -
j_gene: TRBJ1-4
v_gene: TRBV19
CDR3aa: CASKSRQEIRNEKLFF
CDR3nt: TGTGCCAGTAAGTCGAGACAGGAGATCCGTAATGAAAAACTGTTTTTT

d_gene: -
abundance: -
j_gene: TRBJ2-3
v_gene: TRBV9
CDR3aa: CASSVEGGGMADTQYF
CDR3nt: TGTGCCAGCAGCGTAGAAGGTGGGGGCATGGCAGATACGCAGTATTTT

d_gene: TRBD2
abundance: -
j_gene: TRBJ2-5
v_gene: TRBV7-3
CDR3aa: CASSFSGGAGTQYF
CDR3nt: TGTGCCAGCAGCTTTAGCGGGGGGGCCGGGACCCAGTACTTC

d_gene: -
abundance: -
j_gene: TRBJ2-1
v_gene: TRBV19
CDR3aa: CASSILVGSLDEQFF
CDR3nt: TGTGCCAGTAGTATACTAGTTGGCAGTCTCGATGAGCAGTTCTTC

d_gene: TRBD1
abundance: -
j_gene: TRBJ2-7
v_gene: TRBV19
CDR3aa: CASSTHRGRGGEQYF
CDR3nt: TGTGCCAGTAGTACCCACAGGGGGCGCGGTGGCGAGCAGTACTTC

d_gene: TRBD1
abundance: few
j_gene: TRBJ2-2
v_gene: TRBV5-5
CDR3aa: CASSFGGQVTGELFF
CDR3nt: TGTGCCAGCAGCTTTGGGGGACAGGTCACCGGGGAGCTGTTTTTT

d_gene: -
abundance: -
j_gene: TRBJ1-1
v_gene: TRBV18
CDR3aa: CASSPGLQLNTEAFF
CDR3nt: TGTGCCAGCTCACCGGGGCTACAGCTGAACACTGAAGCTTTCTTT

d_gene: TRBD1
abundance: -
j_gene: TRBJ1-3
v_gene: TRBV14
CDR3aa: CASSPRTGKAGNTIYF
CDR3nt: TGTGCCAGCAGCCCCCGGACAGGGAAGGCTGGAAACACCATATATTTT

d_gene: -
abundance: few
j_gene: TRBJ2-2
v_gene: TRBV27
CDR3aa: CASSSLGGGTGELFF
CDR3nt: TGTGCCAGCAGTTCCCTCGGGGGTGGTACCGGGGAGCTGTTTTTT

d_gene: -
abundance: -
j_gene: TRBJ1-5
v_gene: TRBV5-5
CDR3aa: CASSSQGYQPQHF
CDR3nt: TGTGCCAGCAGCTCGCAGGGTTATCAGCCCCAGCATTTT